The next 15 T cell receptor beta chains were all read from a single sample in a study of shared clonotypes between healthy human individuals. Method: immunoSEQ multiplex PCR; TCRdb's copy keeps in-frame clones and lacks some. The repertoire holds under 650,000 clones, 90% to 97% seen once, with approximately 0.06% in the top ten. Specimen: naive CD4+ T cells sorted from blood. Subset specified: CD45RA+ positively selected. These receptor sequences come from a woman aged 30 to 39 in good health.

The chain is built from TRBV28 and TRBJ1-4; weak D call: TRBD1 (6 bases). There are 15 residues in the CDR3. V lost 6 bases, J lost 3 bases, and 14 bases lay in between. The germline gives CDR1 MDHEN, CDR2 SYDVKM. The CDR3 is CASRIGGGANEKLFF. The CDR3 DNA reads TGTGCCAGCAGGATAGGAGGGGGTGCTAATGAAAAACTGTTTTTT.

The chain carries TRBV19 and TRBJ1-2; 9 bases align to TRBD1. Per germline, CDR1 LNHDA and CDR2 SQIVND (reference sequence). V gave up 3 bases and J gave up 5 bases; unmatched junction bases: 7. CDR3 length: 15 residues. The CDR3 nucleotides are TGTGCCAGTAGTATCGGGACAGGGCCACGGTATGGCTACACCTTC. Encoded protein: CASSIGTGPRYGYTF.

This CDR3 is CASSLDRASGYTF. DNA of the CDR3: TGTGCCAGCAGCTTAGACAGGGCTTCTGGCTACACCTTC. The chain recombines TRBV7-3 with TRBJ1-2; 7 nucleotides match TRBD1. CDR1 and CDR2 from the germline V gene are SGHTA and FQGTGA. Unmatched junction bases numbered 4, after V lost 2 bases and J lost 7 bases. The CDR3 extends over 13 amino acids.

The chain joins TRBV6-1 to TRBJ2-7, with 9 bases matching TRBD1. Germline V gives CDR1 MNHNS, CDR2 SASEGT. This CDR3 contains 15 residues. Trimming at V came to 6 bases and at J to 5 bases, leaving 11 bases not matched to a gene. Here the CDR3 reads CASRSTGGAINEQYF. The CDR3 region has the DNA TGTGCCAGCAGGTCAACAGGGGGCGCGATAAACGAGCAGTACTTC.

The chain uses TRBV28 and TRBJ1-4, with D possibly being TRBD1 (5 bases). The CDR3 loop spans 13 amino acids. Germline CDR1 is MDHEN and CDR2 is SYDVKM. V lost 5 bases and J lost 7, with 11 bases in between. The CDR3 DNA is TGTGCCAGCAGTCCCCTCCAGGGTGAAAAACTGTTTTTT. It is translated as CASSPLQGEKLFF.

V gene TRBV18 combines with J gene TRBJ2-5; 9 bases are shared with TRBD2. The end of the DNA aligns better with TRBJ2-7, so the J call may be wrong. Germline CDR1 and CDR2: KGHSH and LQKENI. This CDR3 spans 16 amino acids. CDR3 bases: TGTGCCAGCTCACCACGAGGAGCGGGGGGCTCCTACGAGCAGTACTTC. Amino acids: CASSPRGAGGSYEQYF.

The V and J genes are TRBV4-1 and TRBJ1-4, with TRBD1 matching 9 bases. CDR3 size: 15 residues. The V gene end was trimmed by 2 bases and the J gene end by 8 bases; junction bases not matched to a gene: 6. Germline V CDR1 and CDR2: MGHRA, YSYEKL. The CDR3 loop is CASSQTGTGYEKLFF. CDR3 bases: TGCGCCAGCAGCCAAACCGGGACAGGGTACGAAAAACTGTTTTTT.

The chain recombines TRBV4-2 with TRBJ2-3; 9 nucleotides match TRBD2. The ends lost 3 bases at V and 7 bases at J; junction bases unmatched: 8. CDR1 is LGHNA, CDR2 YNFKEQ, per germline. CDR3 length: 15 residues. CDR3 loop: CASSQASGVGNTQYF. In DNA, the CDR3 is TGTGCCAGCAGCCAGGCTAGCGGGGTGGGCAATACGCAGTATTTT.

This chain joins TRBV7-3 and TRBJ2-2; maybe TRBD1 (5 bases). Germline V gene lookup returns CDR1 SGHTA and CDR2 FQGTGA. The CDR3 sequence is 15 residues long. Trimming shortened V by 2 bases and J by 4 bases, and 11 bases separated the two germline ends. CDR3 amino acids: CASSLYTGSTGELFF. The CDR3 DNA reads TGTGCCAGCAGCTTATACACAGGAAGCACCGGGGAGCTGTTTTTT.

Turning to this clone: The sample has other DNA sequences that encode this CDR3 too. The chain carries TRBV2 and TRBJ2-7, with a weak D call TRBD1 (5 bases). CDR1 SNHLY and CDR2 FYNNEI come from the germline V gene. Trimming pared 7 bases from V and 2 bases from J, leaving 15 bases between. CDR3 length: 14 amino acids. The CDR3 reads CASTDGAPTYEQYF. DNA for the CDR3: TGTGCCAGCACCGATGGGGCACCAACCTACGAGCAGTACTTC.

The chain recombines TRBV6-4 with TRBJ2-1; 12 bases align to TRBD1. This CDR3 is built from 15 residues. CDR1 is MRHNA and CDR2 is SNTAGT in the germline V gene. V gave up 5 bases and J gave up 10 bases; unmatched junction bases: 9. CDR3 bases: TGTGCCAGCAGTCACGGGACAGGGGGCGATGGGGAGCAGTTCTTC. Translated: CASSHGTGGDGEQFF.

The chain couples TRBV18 to TRBJ1-1, with D tentatively TRBD1 (5 bases). The CDR3 spans 14 residues. Germline assignment: CDR1 KGHSH and CDR2 LQKENI. V lost 1 base, J lost 6 bases, and 12 bases lay in between. The CDR3 bases are TGTGCCAGCTCACCACGAGGGGTCAATCCTGAAGCTTTCTTT. Its translation: CASSPRGVNPEAFF.

V gene TRBV6-6 combines with J gene TRBJ1-4, with D tentatively TRBD1 (5 bases). The CDR3 length is 15 residues. V lost 8 bases and J lost 2, with 15 bases in between. The germline gives CDR1 MNHNY, CDR2 SVGAGI (reference sequence). CDR3 amino acids: CASYNWGSTNEKLFF. CDR3 coding DNA: TGTGCCAGCTATAACTGGGGGTCGACTAATGAAAAACTGTTTTTT.

Only one count was recorded for this clone. The gene calls are TRBV5-4 and TRBJ2-2, with TRBD2 matching 10 bases. CDR1 is SGHNT and CDR2 is YYREEE in the germline V gene (reference sequence). J lost 0 bases, V lost 6 bases, and 11 bases had no gene match. The CDR3 runs to 18 residues. CDR3 DNA: TGTGCCAGCACGGAAATAGCGGGAGGTTACGCGAACACCGGGGAGCTGTTTTTT. Its protein is CASTEIAGGYANTGELFF. The whole variable domain, filled in from reference TRBV5-4 and TRBJ2-2, reads ETGVTQSPTHLIKTRGQQVTLRCSSQSGHNTVSWYQQALGQGPQFIFQYYREEENGRGNFPPRFSGLQFPNYSSELNVNALELDDSALYLCASTEIAGGYANTGELFFGEGSRLTVL.

The rearrangement joins TRBV2 to TRBJ2-1; D may be TRBD1 (5 bases). Trimming removed 5 bases at V and 6 bases at J, with 14 bases between. The length of the CDR3 is 14 residues. CDR1 and CDR2 from the germline V gene are SNHLY and FYNNEI. In nucleotides, the CDR3 is TGTGCCAGCAGTCCAGCCTGGCAGGGCAATGAGCAGTTCTTC. It yields the protein CASSPAWQGNEQFF.